The 32 T cell receptor beta chains below were found in one sample sequenced in a study of human T cells and chemical hapten exposure. Time point: pre-sensitization, week 0. Treatment reported: therapeutic diphenylcyclopropenone sensitization with weekly scalp DPC. One entry per CDR3 protein results from TCRdb running MiXCR on the RACE reads. The repertoire holds about 46,000 distinct CDR3 sequences, with around a tenth as singletons. Source: whole blood, taken in connection with sensitization to the hapten diphenylcyclopropenone (DPC). These receptors all stem from a middle-aged woman with alopecia areata. Some clones in this sample may be carry-over from other donors' samples.

This clonotype was picked up many times. The chain uses TRBV6-2 or TRBV6-3 and TRBJ2-3, with TRBD2 matching 8 bases. J gave up 2 bases and V 6 bases, and 7 bases lay outside the gene matches. This CDR3 region has 15 residues. Looked up from germline, CDR1 is MNHEY and CDR2 is SVGEGT. This CDR3 reads CASRKRGSYTDTQYF. CDR3 coding DNA: TGTGCCAGCAGAAAGCGGGGGAGCTACACAGATACGCAGTATTTT.

A few counts support this clonotype. The chain employs TRBV11-1 and TRBJ2-5; 11 bases match TRBD2. V gave up 1 base and J gave up 4 bases; unmatched junction bases: 8. The CDR3 spans 17 residues. The V gene's germline CDR1 is SGHAT and CDR2 FQDESV (reference sequence). The CDR3 region is CASSLEVGGTSGETQYF. As DNA, the CDR3 is TGTGCCAGCAGCTTAGAGGTCGGAGGGACTAGCGGAGAGACCCAGTACTTC.

This sequence joins TRBV4-1 and TRBJ2-7; D possibly corresponds to TRBD2 (5 bases). V was shortened by 3 bases and J by 2 bases, with 14 bases between the two germline ends. Germline CDR1 reads MGHRA; CDR2 reads YSYEKL. There are 15 residues in the CDR3. CDR3 sequence: CASSHRGKETYEQYF. The DNA for the CDR3 is TGCGCCAGCAGCCACCGAGGGAAAGAGACCTACGAGCAGTACTTC.

A few counts support this clonotype. This chain connects TRBV28 to TRBJ2-2; D remains ambiguous. The CDR3 length is 14 residues. V dropped 6 bases and J dropped 5 bases, with 13 bases sitting between them. Germline lookup yields CDR1 MDHEN and CDR2 SYDVKM. The DNA of the CDR3 is TGTGCCAGCAGCATCCGCCGTGGGACCGGGGAGCTGTTTTTT. Translated, it gives CASSIRRGTGELFF.

V usage is TRBV4-1 and J usage is TRBJ1-1; possibly TRBD1 for D (5 bases). V was trimmed by 6 bases and J by 10 bases, leaving 12 bases between them. Germline CDR1 MGHRA, CDR2 YSYEKL. The CDR3 contains 11 residues. The CDR3 spells CASRTGTRAFF. In nucleotides, the CDR3 is TGCGCCAGCAGGACCGGGACCAGAGCTTTCTTT.

This clonotype occurred many times. The chain uses TRBV7-2 and TRBJ1-6, with a tentative D call TRBD1 (5 bases). V lost 6 bases, J lost 2 bases, and 5 bases lay in between. Germline-derived CDR1 and CDR2 are SGHTA and FQGNSA. This CDR3 region has 13 residues. The CDR3: CASRTAYNSPLHF. In DNA form, the CDR3 reads TGTGCCAGCAGGACAGCCTATAATTCACCCCTCCACTTT.

This clonotype came up many times. V gene TRBV7-8 combines with J gene TRBJ2-3, with D perhaps matching TRBD2 (7 bases). This CDR3 is 16 amino acids long. The germline V and J ends were trimmed by 1 base and 1 base, with 12 bases remaining between them. CDR1 SGHVS and CDR2 FQNEAQ come from the germline V gene. The CDR3 region has the DNA TGTGCCAGCAGCTTAGTGGGCGGGGGCGGCACAGATACGCAGTATTTT. It translates to CASSLVGGGGTDTQYF. Filled out from reference TRBV7-8 and TRBJ2-3, the complete variable domain reads GAGVSQSPRYKVAKRGQDVALRCDPISGHVSLFWYQQALGQGPEFLTYFQNEAQLDKSGLPSDRFFAERPEGSVSTLKIQRTQQEDSAVYLCASSLVGGGGTDTQYFGPGTRLTVL.

This clonotype has at least ten counts. J is TRBJ2-3 and V is TRBV7-2; the D is unclear. This CDR3 is built from 12 residues. Per germline, CDR1 SGHTA and CDR2 FQGNSA. The V and J ends lost 5 bases and 4 bases respectively, with 7 bases between them. For the CDR3, the DNA is TGTGCCAGCAGCCCCCCCTCAGATACGCAGTATTTT. This codes for CASSPPSDTQYF. The full variable domain, rest sourced from reference TRBV7-2 and TRBJ2-3, is GAGVSQSPSNKVTEKGKDVELRCDPISGHTALYWYRQSLGQGLEFLIYFQGNSAPDKSGLPSDRFSAERTGGSVSTLTIQRTQQEDSAVYLCASSPPSDTQYFGPGTRLTVL.

As concerns this clonotype: A much larger clonotype is one base distant, so this may be a read error. This chain connects TRBV20-1 to TRBJ2-1; no clear D gene. This CDR3 spans 16 amino acids. V lost 5 bases and J lost 0, with 17 bases in between. Germline V gene sequence: CDR1 DFQATT, CDR2 SNEGSKA (reference sequence). The CDR3 nucleotides are TGCAGTGCTGAAGAGTTAAGTGCTGGCTCCTACAATGAGCAGTTCTTC. Residues: CSAEELSAGSYNEQFF.

This clonotype was found a few times. This sequence joins TRBV7-3 and TRBJ1-1; no clear D gene. Germline CDR1 is SGHTA and CDR2 is FQGTGA. There are 15 residues in the CDR3. The V end lost 0 bases, the J end lost 6 bases, and 14 bases lay between the germline ends. CDR3 loop: CASSLTPAGGAEAFF. DNA of the CDR3: TGTGCCAGCAGCTTAACCCCGGCTGGAGGCGCTGAAGCTTTCTTT.

Regarding this clonotype: Germline is not matched at one junction end, which may reflect a read error. The chain is built from TRBV3-1 and TRBJ2-5; 10 nucleotides match TRBD2. Germline-derived CDR1 and CDR2 are LGHDT and YNNKEL (reference sequence). The CDR3 runs 13 residues. The CDR3 DNA follows: TGTGCCAGCAGCCAAACAAGCGGGGGGGTCAGGTGCTTC. Its translation is CASSQTSGGVRCF.

This clonotype was counted a few times. The chain is built from TRBV5-1 and TRBJ2-3; TRBD2 matches at 7 bases. The CDR3 loop spans 17 amino acids. Germline V gene sequence: CDR1 SGHRS, CDR2 YFSETQ. V shed 0 bases, J shed 0 bases, and the junction held 7 bases outside the gene matches. CDR3 loop: CASSLATSASSTDTQYF. In DNA, the CDR3 is TGCGCCAGCAGCTTGGCCACTAGCGCTTCTAGCACAGATACGCAGTATTTT.

This clonotype occurred many times. V gene TRBV6-4 combines with J gene TRBJ2-3, with 7 bases lining up with TRBD1. V lost 0 bases and J lost 4; bases outside the gene matches: 4. From germline, CDR1 is MRHNA and CDR2 SNTAGT. This CDR3 has 15 residues. CDR3 nucleotide sequence: TGTGCCAGCAGTGACTCTTCGGACAGGCCAGATACGCAGTATTTT. This translates into CASSDSSDRPDTQYF.

This clonotype was recorded many times. The gene calls are TRBV14 and TRBJ2-2; TRBD1 is a possible D gene (6 bases). V lost 4 bases and J 6 bases, leaving 12 bases between the germline ends. The CDR3 consists of 14 residues. The germline V gene has CDR1 SGHDN and CDR2 FVKESK. The CDR3 spells CASSLTRGAGELFF. In nucleotides, the CDR3 is TGTGCCAGCAGCCTCACCAGGGGCGCCGGGGAGCTGTTTTTT.

This clonotype has just a few counts. The chain combines TRBV9 with TRBJ2-6; D ambiguous. The CDR3 has 19 residues. V dropped 0 bases and J dropped 0 bases, with 16 bases sitting between them. CDR1 is SGDLS, CDR2 YYNGEE, per germline. The CDR3 DNA follows: TGTGCCAGCAGCGTAGGTAAAAGAGTTGGAGACTCTGGGGCCAACGTCCTGACTTTC. Protein product: CASSVGKRVGDSGANVLTF.

This clonotype came up many times. The chain combines TRBV28 with TRBJ2-3; 13 nucleotides align to TRBD2. Germline values: CDR1 MDHEN, CDR2 SYDVKM. Unmatched junction bases numbered 8, after V lost 6 bases and J lost 2 bases. The CDR3 extends over 17 amino acids. The CDR3 region has the DNA TGTGCCAGCAGCCTGAGAGGACTAGCGGGGGACACAGATACGCAGTATTTT. Its protein is CASSLRGLAGDTDTQYF.

Many counts were recorded for this clonotype. The chain uses TRBV7-6 and TRBJ2-7; 9 bases align to TRBD1. The CDR3 is 17 amino acids. Germline V gives CDR1 SGHVS, CDR2 FNYEAQ. Trimming cost V 5 bases and J 5 bases; bases outside gene matches: 16. DNA of the CDR3: TGTGCCAGCAGCATACAACCAGCCGGGACAGGGAGAGACGAGCAGTACTTC. It specifies CASSIQPAGTGRDEQYF.

At least ten counts were recorded for this clonotype. The J gene is TRBJ2-5, the V gene TRBV3-1; TRBD1 might be the D (6 bases). The V and J ends lost 0 bases and 3 bases respectively, with 14 bases between them. Per germline, CDR1 LGHDT and CDR2 YNNKEL (reference sequence). The CDR3 sequence is 16 residues long. CDR3 bases: TGTGCCAGCAGCCAAGATTTGCAGGGGTCAAAAGAGACCCAGTACTTC. This codes for CASSQDLQGSKETQYF.

This clonotype was observed at least ten times. V and J are TRBV6-2 or TRBV6-3 and TRBJ1-5; unclear D gene. Germline CDR1 and CDR2: MNHEY and SVGEGT. The CDR3 length is 15 residues. Trimming left V 8 bases short and J 0 bases short, with 14 bases between. The CDR3 loop is CASSLREDSNQPQHF. The CDR3 region has the DNA TGTGCCAGCTCGTTAAGGGAAGATAGCAATCAGCCCCAGCATTTT.

There are many counts of this clonotype. The CDR3 reads CASSYTGGGFGGELFF. Written as DNA, the CDR3 is TGTGCCAGCAGTTACACCGGAGGAGGGTTTGGCGGGGAGCTGTTTTTT. The gene calls are TRBV6-5 and TRBJ2-2; D perhaps matches TRBD2 (6 bases). The V end was cut by 2 bases, the J end by 7 bases, with 17 bases between. Germline CDR1 and CDR2: MNHEY and SVGAGI. The CDR3 consists of 16 residues.

V and J are TRBV29-1 and TRBJ2-5; weak D call: TRBD1 (6 bases). The CDR3 sequence is 15 residues long. Germline V gives CDR1 SQVTM, CDR2 ANQGSEA. V gave up 4 bases and J gave up 4 bases, with 19 bases separating them. The CDR3 is CSVADGDIRRETQYF. The CDR3 nucleotides are TGCAGCGTTGCCGACGGGGACATCCGTCGAGAGACCCAGTACTTC. The full variable domain, completed using reference TRBV29-1 and TRBJ2-5, is SAVISQKPSRDICQRGTSLTIQCQVDSQVTMMFWYRQQPGQSLTLIATANQGSEATYESGFVIDKFPISRPNLTFSTLTVSNMSPEDSSIYLCSVADGDIRRETQYFGPGTRLLVL.

The rearrangement joins TRBV24-1 to TRBJ2-1; TRBD2 agrees at 10 bases. The junction had 5 bases not matched to a gene; V was cut back by 3 bases and J by 4 bases. Germline V gene data show CDR1 as KGHDR and CDR2 as SFDVKD. The CDR3 is 16 amino acids. The CDR3 region is CATSDASGGRYNEQFF. CDR3 DNA sequence: TGTGCCACCAGTGATGCTAGCGGGGGACGTTACAATGAGCAGTTCTTC.

This clonotype was seen only a few times. The chain links TRBV7-9 to TRBJ2-7, with D perhaps TRBD1 (5 bases). Germline CDR1 is SEHNR and CDR2 is FQNEAQ (reference sequence). The CDR3 spans 15 residues. V dropped 5 bases and J dropped 4 bases, with 18 bases sitting between them. CDR3 protein: CASSPPGKHIYEQYF. The CDR3 coding sequence is TGTGCCAGCAGCCCACCAGGGAAACATATTTACGAGCAGTACTTC. The whole variable domain, remainder taken from reference TRBV7-9 and TRBJ2-7, is DTGVSQNPRHKITKRGQNVTFRCDPISEHNRLYWYRQTLGQGPEFLTYFQNEAQLEKSRLLSDRFSAERPKGSFSTLEIQRTEQGDSAMYLCASSPPGKHIYEQYFGPGTRLTVT.

This clonotype was counted only a few times. V and J are TRBV29-1 and TRBJ2-1, with D possibly matching TRBD2 (5 bases). The CDR3 covers 11 residues. The germline gives CDR1 SQVTM, CDR2 ANQGSEA. The V end lost 6 bases, the J end lost 15 bases, and 18 bases lay between the germline ends. The CDR3 loop is CSVGVRGLPFF. CDR3 DNA sequence: TGCAGCGTCGGAGTCCGGGGATTGCCGTTCTTC.

The V call is TRBV6-5, the J call TRBJ1-2; the match to TRBD1 covers 10 bases. This CDR3 has 14 residues. The ends lost 6 bases at V and 4 bases at J; junction bases unmatched: 5. CDR1 is MNHEY and CDR2 is SVGAGI in the germline V gene. DNA of the CDR3: TGTGCCAGCAGCCCGAGGACAGGGGGCTATGGCTACACCTTC. It encodes CASSPRTGGYGYTF.

At least ten counts were recorded for this clonotype. The rearrangement links TRBV7-6 to TRBJ2-1; 11 bases are shared with TRBD2. The V gene end was trimmed by 5 bases and the J gene end by 10 bases; junction bases not matched to a gene: 13. The germline gives CDR1 SGHVS, CDR2 FNYEAQ. The CDR3 spans 16 residues. The CDR3 spells CASSRSSGGAAYEQFF. CDR3 nucleotides: TGTGCCAGCAGCAGGAGTAGCGGGGGGGCGGCATACGAGCAGTTCTTC.

This clonotype was observed many times. V and J are TRBV2 and TRBJ2-2; 7 positions agree with TRBD1. V lost 6 bases and J lost 3; bases outside the gene matches: 7. The germline gives CDR1 SNHLY, CDR2 FYNNEI. This CDR3 spans 15 amino acids. CDR3 coding DNA: TGTGCCAGCAGGGGCCGGGACAGATACACCGGGGAGCTGTTTTTT. Protein: CASRGRDRYTGELFF.

Many counts were recorded for this clonotype. The chain is built from TRBV11-2 and TRBJ2-1, with D uncertain. The CDR3 has 12 amino acids. The germline V gene encodes CDR1 SGHAT and CDR2 FQNNGV. V lost 4 bases and J 4 bases, leaving 5 bases between the germline ends. As DNA, the CDR3 is TGTGCCAGCAGCTGGCATTACAATGAGCAGTTCTTC. Translation gives CASSWHYNEQFF. Complete variable domain (other parts from reference TRBV11-2 and TRBJ2-1): EAGVAQSPRYKIIEKRQSVAFWCNPISGHATLYWYQQILGQGPKLLIQFQNNGVVDDSQLPKDRFSAERLKGVDSTLKIQPAKLEDSAVYLCASSWHYNEQFFGPGTRLTVL.

The chain links TRBV24-1 to TRBJ2-2; D unresolved. The CDR3 extends over 12 amino acids. Per the germline V gene, CDR1 is KGHDR and CDR2 is SFDVKD. Trimming cost V 9 bases and J 5 bases, with 9 bases left between them. CDR3 region: CATLPWTGELFF. CDR3 DNA: TGTGCCACCCTACCCTGGACCGGGGAGCTGTTTTTT.

This clonotype has only a few counts. The chain employs TRBV5-1 and TRBJ1-2; possibly TRBD1 for D (6 bases). Trimming removed 0 bases at V and 2 bases at J, with 11 bases between. Germline assignment: CDR1 SGHRS and CDR2 YFSETQ. CDR3 size: 15 residues. The CDR3 DNA sequence: TGCGCCAGCAGCTTGGGACAGGATACCAACTATGGCTACACCTTC. This gives the protein CASSLGQDTNYGYTF.

The chain uses TRBV3-1 and TRBJ2-7; D gene ambiguous. CDR1 LGHDT and CDR2 YNNKEL come from the germline V gene (reference sequence). The CDR3 is 12 amino acids. V gave up 3 bases and J gave up 10 bases, with 13 bases separating them. CDR3 residues: CASSQGRRDQYF. The CDR3 DNA reads as TGTGCCAGCAGCCAGGGAAGGCGCGATCAGTACTTC.

The V and J genes are TRBV3-1 and TRBJ2-1, with 8 bases matching TRBD1. There are 16 residues in the CDR3. Germline CDR1 LGHDT, CDR2 YNNKEL (reference sequence). V was clipped by 4 bases and J by 9 bases; unmatched bases: 14. The DNA for the CDR3 is TGTGCCAGCAGCCCCCCGGACAGGGAATATGTGAGTGAGCAGTTCTTC. This encodes CASSPPDREYVSEQFF.